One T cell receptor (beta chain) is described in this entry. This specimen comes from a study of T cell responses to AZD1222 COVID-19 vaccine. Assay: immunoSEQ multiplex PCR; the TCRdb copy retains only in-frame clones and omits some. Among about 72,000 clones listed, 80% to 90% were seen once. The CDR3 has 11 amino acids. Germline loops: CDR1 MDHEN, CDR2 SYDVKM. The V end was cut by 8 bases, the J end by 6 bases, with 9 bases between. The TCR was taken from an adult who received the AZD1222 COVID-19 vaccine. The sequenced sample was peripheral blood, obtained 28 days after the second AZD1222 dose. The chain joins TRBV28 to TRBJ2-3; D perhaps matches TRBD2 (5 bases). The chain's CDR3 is CASGRGDTQYF. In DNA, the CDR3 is TGTGCCAGCGGTCGAGGGGATACGCAGTATTTT. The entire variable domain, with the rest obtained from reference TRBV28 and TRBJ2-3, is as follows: DVKVTQSSRYLVKRTGEKVFLECVQDMDHENMFWYRQDPGLGLRLIYFSYDVKMKEKGDIPEGYSVSREKKERFSLILESASTNQTSMYLCASGRGDTQYFGPGTRLTVL.